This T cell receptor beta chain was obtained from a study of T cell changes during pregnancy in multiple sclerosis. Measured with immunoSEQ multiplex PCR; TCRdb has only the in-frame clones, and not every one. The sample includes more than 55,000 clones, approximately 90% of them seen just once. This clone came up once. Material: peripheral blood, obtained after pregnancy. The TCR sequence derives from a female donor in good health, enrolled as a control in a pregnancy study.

In DNA form, the CDR3 reads TGCGCCAGCAGCCAAGATCCGGGCTATGGCTACACCTTC. This encodes CASSQDPGYGYTF. V usage is TRBV4-1 and J usage is TRBJ1-2; D remains unclear. The CDR3 sequence is 13 residues long. Germline CDR1 and CDR2: MGHRA and YSYEKL. V was pared by 0 bases and J by 4 bases, with 6 bases between.